Presented here are 8 T cell receptor beta chains from one specimen sequenced in a study of T cell clonotyping in hematopoietic cell transplantation. Assay used: immunoSEQ multiplex PCR; TCRdb lists only in-frame clones, some missing. Of 13,000 to 15,000 clones in the sample, around 98% were seen once. Sample: peripheral blood mononuclear cells, taken 30 days after allogeneic stem cell transplant. All receptors derive from a female patient aged 50-59 years who had an allogeneic stem cell transplant from an unrelated donor, so T cells may come from the graft donor. Some clones in this sample may be carry-over from other donors' samples.

The count of this clone is one. The V gene is TRBV12-5, the J gene TRBJ2-7, with TRBD2 as a possible D gene (7 bases). Per the germline V gene, CDR1 is LGHNT and CDR2 is FRNRAP. V lost 0 bases, J lost 2 bases, and 11 bases lay in between. The CDR3 spans 15 residues. CDR3 sequence: CASGLVLGGPYEQYF. The CDR3 coding sequence is TGTGCTAGTGGTTTGGTACTGGGGGGGCCCTACGAGCAGTACTTC.

The gene calls are TRBV6-5 and TRBJ2-3; 9 nucleotides agree with TRBD2. The length of the CDR3 is 14 residues. Germline-derived CDR1 and CDR2 are MNHEY and SVGAGI. V lost 5 bases to trimming and J lost 4 bases; unmatched junction nucleotides: 4. The CDR3 protein is CASSRGLAADTQYF. The DNA for the CDR3 is TGTGCCAGCAGTCGGGGACTAGCCGCAGATACGCAGTATTTT.

The chain couples TRBV2 to TRBJ2-2; TRBD2 matches 7 bases. The CDR3 spans 14 residues. V lost 4 bases and J lost 4; bases outside the gene matches: 3. Germline values: CDR1 SNHLY, CDR2 FYNNEI. CDR3: CASSGTRGTGELFF. CDR3 bases: TGTGCCAGCAGTGGGACTAGAGGCACCGGGGAGCTGTTTTTT.

The chain links TRBV28 to TRBJ1-5; D perhaps matches TRBD1 (5 bases). Germline CDR1 is MDHEN and CDR2 is SYDVKM. This CDR3 has 16 residues. Trimming cost V 8 bases and J 1 base, with 18 bases left between them. CDR3 sequence: CASWGEGFRSNQPQHF. The DNA of the CDR3 is TGTGCCAGCTGGGGGGAAGGATTTCGGAGCAATCAGCCCCAGCATTTT.

J is TRBJ1-5 and V is TRBV5-6, with a weak D call TRBD1 (6 bases). CDR3 length: 12 residues. Germline V gene sequence: CDR1 SGHDT, CDR2 YYEEEE. Trimming shortened V by 4 bases and J by 6 bases, and 8 bases separated the two germline ends. The CDR3 spells CASSAGAQPQHF. DNA of the CDR3: TGTGCCAGCAGCGCGGGGGCTCAGCCCCAGCATTTT.

The CDR3 is CASSYSTTTYEQYF. CDR3 nucleotide sequence: TGTGCCAGCAGTTACTCGACCACAACCTACGAGCAGTACTTC. This chain joins TRBV6-5 and TRBJ2-7; D uncertain. V dropped 0 bases and J dropped 2 bases, with 8 bases sitting between them. Germline CDR1 is MNHEY and CDR2 is SVGAGI. CDR3 size: 14 residues.

This sequence joins TRBV2 and TRBJ2-1, with TRBD1 matching 9 bases. CDR1 is SNHLY, CDR2 FYNNEI, per germline. This CDR3 spans 15 amino acids. Trimming took 3 bases from V and 4 from J; bases not matched to a gene: 4. The CDR3 is CASSDPGQGYNEQFF. CDR3 DNA: TGTGCCAGCAGTGATCCGGGACAGGGATACAATGAGCAGTTCTTC.

This rearrangement joins TRBV7-2 to TRBJ1-5, with no clear D. The CDR3 is made up of 14 amino acids. Germline V CDR1 and CDR2: SGHTA, FQGNSA. V was clipped by 0 bases and J by 1 base, with 4 bases between them. This CDR3 is CASSLAGSNQPQHF. CDR3 sequence (DNA): TGTGCCAGCAGCTTAGCAGGCAGCAATCAGCCCCAGCATTTT.